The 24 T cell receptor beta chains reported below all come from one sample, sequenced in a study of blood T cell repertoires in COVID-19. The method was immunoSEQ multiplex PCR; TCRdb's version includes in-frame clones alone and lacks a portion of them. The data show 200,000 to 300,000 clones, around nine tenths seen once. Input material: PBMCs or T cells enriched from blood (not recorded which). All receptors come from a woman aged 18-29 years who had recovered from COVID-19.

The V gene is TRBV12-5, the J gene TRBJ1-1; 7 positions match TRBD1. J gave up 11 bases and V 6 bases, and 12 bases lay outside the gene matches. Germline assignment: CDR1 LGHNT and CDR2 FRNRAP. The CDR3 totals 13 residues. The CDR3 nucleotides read TGTGCTAGTGGCCCAAACAGGGGTGGGGAGGCTTTCTTT. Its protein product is CASGPNRGGEAFF.

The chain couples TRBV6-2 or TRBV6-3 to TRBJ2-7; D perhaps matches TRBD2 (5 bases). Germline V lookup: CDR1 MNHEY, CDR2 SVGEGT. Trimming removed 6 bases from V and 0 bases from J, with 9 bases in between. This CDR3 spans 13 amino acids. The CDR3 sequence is CASSPGGSYEQYF. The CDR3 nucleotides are TGTGCCAGCAGCCCCGGAGGCTCCTACGAGCAGTACTTC.

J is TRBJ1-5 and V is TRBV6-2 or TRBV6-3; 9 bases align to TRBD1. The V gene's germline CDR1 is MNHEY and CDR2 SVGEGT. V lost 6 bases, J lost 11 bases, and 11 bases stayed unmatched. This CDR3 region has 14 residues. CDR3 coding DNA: TGTGCCAGCAGCACCAGGGACAGGGTCCCGTCCCAGCATTTT. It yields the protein CASSTRDRVPSQHF.

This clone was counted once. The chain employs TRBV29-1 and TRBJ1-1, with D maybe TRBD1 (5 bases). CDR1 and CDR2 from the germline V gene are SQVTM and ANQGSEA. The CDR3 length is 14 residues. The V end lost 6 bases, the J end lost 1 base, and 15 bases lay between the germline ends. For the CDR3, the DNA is TGCAGCGTCCTACCCCTCGACAGGAACACTGAAGCTTTCTTT. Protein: CSVLPLDRNTEAFF.

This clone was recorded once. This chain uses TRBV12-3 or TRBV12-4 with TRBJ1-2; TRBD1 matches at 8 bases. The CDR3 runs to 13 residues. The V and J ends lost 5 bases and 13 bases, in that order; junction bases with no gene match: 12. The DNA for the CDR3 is TGTGCCAGCAGTCCGGGGACAGGCCGGGACCCCACCTTC. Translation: CASSPGTGRDPTF.

CDR3 nucleotides: TGCAGTGCTAGTGGGCTAGCGGGAGTTGAGCAGTTCTTC. Protein sequence: CSASGLAGVEQFF. The chain has TRBV20-1 and TRBJ2-1; 10 bases agree with TRBD2. The ends lost 3 bases at V and 9 bases at J; junction bases unmatched: 5. The V gene's germline CDR1 is DFQATT and CDR2 SNEGSKA (reference sequence). The CDR3 runs 13 residues.

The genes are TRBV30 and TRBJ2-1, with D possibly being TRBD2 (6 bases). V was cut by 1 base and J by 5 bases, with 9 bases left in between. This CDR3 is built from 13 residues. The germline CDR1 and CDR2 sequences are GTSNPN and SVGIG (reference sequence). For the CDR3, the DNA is TGTGCCTGGAGTGAGACTAGAAACAATGAGCAGTTCTTC. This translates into CAWSETRNNEQFF. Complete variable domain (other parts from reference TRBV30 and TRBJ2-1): SQTIHQWPATLVQPVGSPLSLECTVEGTSNPNLYWYRQAAGRGLQLLFYSVGIGQISSEVPQNLSASRPQDRQFILSSKKLLLSDSGFYLCAWSETRNNEQFFGPGTRLTVL.

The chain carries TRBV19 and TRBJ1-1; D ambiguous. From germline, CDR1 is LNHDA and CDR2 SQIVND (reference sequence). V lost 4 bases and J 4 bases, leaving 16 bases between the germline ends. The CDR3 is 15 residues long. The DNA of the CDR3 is TGTGCCAGTAGTAATTACGATGGTCCGGGCACTGAAGCTTTCTTT. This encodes CASSNYDGPGTEAFF.

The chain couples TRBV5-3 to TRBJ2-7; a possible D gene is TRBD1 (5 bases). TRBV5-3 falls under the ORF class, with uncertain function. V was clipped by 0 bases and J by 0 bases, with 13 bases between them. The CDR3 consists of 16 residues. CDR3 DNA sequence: TGTGCCAGAAGCTTGGGGGGCAGGACCCTCTCCTACGAGCAGTACTTC. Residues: CARSLGGRTLSYEQYF.

CDR3 amino acids: CSVEDLVTGGEAFF. CDR3 DNA: TGCAGCGTTGAAGATCTTGTAACAGGGGGTGAAGCTTTCTTT. The gene calls are TRBV29-1 and TRBJ1-1; 8 nucleotides agree with TRBD1. V dropped 0 bases and J dropped 7; count of bases not matched to a gene: 7. There are 14 residues in the CDR3. Germline V gene lookup returns CDR1 SQVTM and CDR2 ANQGSEA.

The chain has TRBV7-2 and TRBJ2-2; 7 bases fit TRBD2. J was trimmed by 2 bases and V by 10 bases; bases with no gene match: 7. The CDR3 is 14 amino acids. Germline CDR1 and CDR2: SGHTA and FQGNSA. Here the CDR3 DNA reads TGTGCCAACCGAGCGGGGTCAAACACCGGGGAGCTGTTTTTT. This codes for CANRAGSNTGELFF. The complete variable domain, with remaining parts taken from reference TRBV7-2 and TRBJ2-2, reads GAGVSQSPSNKVTEKGKDVELRCDPISGHTALYWYRQSLGQGLEFLIYFQGNSAPDKSGLPSDRFSAERTGGSVSTLTIQRTQQEDSAVYLCANRAGSNTGELFFGEGSRLTVL.

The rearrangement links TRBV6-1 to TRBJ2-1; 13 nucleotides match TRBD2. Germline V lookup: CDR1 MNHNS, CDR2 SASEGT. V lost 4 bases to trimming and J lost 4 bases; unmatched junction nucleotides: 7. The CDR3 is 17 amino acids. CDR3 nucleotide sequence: TGTGCCAGCAGTGCCCTGGGGACTAGCGGGACATACAATGAGCAGTTCTTC. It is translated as CASSALGTSGTYNEQFF.

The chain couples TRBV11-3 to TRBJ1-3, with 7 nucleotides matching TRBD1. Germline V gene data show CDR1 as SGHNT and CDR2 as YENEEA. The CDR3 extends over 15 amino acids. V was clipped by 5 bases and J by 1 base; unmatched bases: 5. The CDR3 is CASSQKTGSGNTIYF. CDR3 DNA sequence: TGTGCCAGCAGCCAAAAGACAGGGTCTGGAAACACCATATATTTT.

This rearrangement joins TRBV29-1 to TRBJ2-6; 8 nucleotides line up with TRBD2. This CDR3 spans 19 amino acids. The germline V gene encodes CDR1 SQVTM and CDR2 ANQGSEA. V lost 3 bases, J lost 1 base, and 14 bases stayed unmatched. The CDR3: CSVESLGSGSGSGANVLTF. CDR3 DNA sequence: TGCAGCGTTGAGTCCCTGGGGAGCGGGAGTGGTTCTGGGGCCAACGTCCTGACTTTC.

CDR3: CASRRDSSNEKLFF. CDR3 bases: TGTGCCAGCAGACGAGACAGCAGTAATGAAAAACTGTTTTTT. This chain joins TRBV7-2 and TRBJ1-4; tentative D call: TRBD1 (5 bases). This CDR3 is built from 14 residues. Trimming removed 6 bases from V and 4 bases from J, with 12 bases in between. Germline V gives CDR1 SGHTA, CDR2 FQGNSA.

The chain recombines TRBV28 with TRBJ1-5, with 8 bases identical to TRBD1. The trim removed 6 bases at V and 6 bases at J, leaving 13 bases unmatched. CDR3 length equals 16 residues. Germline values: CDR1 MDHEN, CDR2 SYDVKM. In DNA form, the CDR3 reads TGTGCCAGCAGACCCCGCGGGCAGGGGGCGGTTCAGCCCCAGCATTTT. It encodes CASRPRGQGAVQPQHF.

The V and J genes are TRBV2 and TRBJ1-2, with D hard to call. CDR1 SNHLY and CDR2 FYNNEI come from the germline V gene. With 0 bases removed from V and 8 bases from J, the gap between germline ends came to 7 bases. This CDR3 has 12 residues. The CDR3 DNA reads TGTGCCAGCAGTGAAGCCGGCAGGGGCTACACCTTC. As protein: CASSEAGRGYTF.

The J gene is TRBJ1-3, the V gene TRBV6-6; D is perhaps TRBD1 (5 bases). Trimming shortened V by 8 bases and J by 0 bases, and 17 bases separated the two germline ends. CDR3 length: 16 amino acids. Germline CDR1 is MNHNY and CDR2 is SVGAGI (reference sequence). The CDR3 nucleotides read TGTGCCAGCGCCCACGGGGGGGTAAACTCTGGAAACACCATATATTTT. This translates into CASAHGGVNSGNTIYF.

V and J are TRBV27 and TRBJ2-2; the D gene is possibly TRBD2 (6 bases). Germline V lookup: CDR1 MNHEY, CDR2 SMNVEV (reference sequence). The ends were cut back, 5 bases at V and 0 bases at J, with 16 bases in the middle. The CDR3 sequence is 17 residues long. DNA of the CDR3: TGTGCCAGCAGTCCAGGTACGGCGGGGCCGAACACCGGGGAGCTGTTTTTT. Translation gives CASSPGTAGPNTGELFF.

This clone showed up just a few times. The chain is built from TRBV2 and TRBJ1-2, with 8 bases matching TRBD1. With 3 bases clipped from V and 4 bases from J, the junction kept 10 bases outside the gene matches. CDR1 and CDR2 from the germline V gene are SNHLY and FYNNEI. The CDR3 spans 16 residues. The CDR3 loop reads CASSEDRAPFFYGYTF. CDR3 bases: TGTGCCAGCAGTGAGGACAGGGCCCCTTTTTTCTATGGCTACACCTTC. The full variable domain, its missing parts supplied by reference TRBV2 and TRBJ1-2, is EPEVTQTPSHQVTQMGQEVILRCVPISNHLYFYWYRQILGQKVEFLVSFYNNEISEKSEIFDDQFSVERPDGSNFTLKIRSTKLEDSAMYFCASSEDRAPFFYGYTFGSGTRLTVV.

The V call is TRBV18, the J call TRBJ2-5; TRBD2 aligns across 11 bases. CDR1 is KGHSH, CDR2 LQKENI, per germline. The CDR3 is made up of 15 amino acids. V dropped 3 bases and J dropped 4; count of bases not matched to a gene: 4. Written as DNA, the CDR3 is TGTGCCAGCTCACCCGCTGGACTAGCGGGAGAGACCCAGTACTTC. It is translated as CASSPAGLAGETQYF.

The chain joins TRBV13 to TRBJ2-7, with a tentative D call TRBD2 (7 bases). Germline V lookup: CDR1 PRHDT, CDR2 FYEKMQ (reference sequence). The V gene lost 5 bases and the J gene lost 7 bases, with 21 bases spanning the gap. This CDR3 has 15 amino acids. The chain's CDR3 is CASSRAPGGPEEQYF. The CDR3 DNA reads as TGTGCCAGCAGCCGGGCCCCGGGGGGCCCAGAGGAGCAGTACTTC. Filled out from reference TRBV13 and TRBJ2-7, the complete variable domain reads AAGVIQSPRHLIKEKRETATLKCYPIPRHDTVYWYQQGPGQDPQFLISFYEKMQSDKGSIPDRFSAQQFSDYHSELNMSSLELGDSALYFCASSRAPGGPEEQYFGPGTRLTVT.

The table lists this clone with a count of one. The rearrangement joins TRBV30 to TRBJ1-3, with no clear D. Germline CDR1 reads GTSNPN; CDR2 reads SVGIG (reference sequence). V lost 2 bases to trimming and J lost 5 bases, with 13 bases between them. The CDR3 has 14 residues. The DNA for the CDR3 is TGTGCCTGGAGTTCGGTGCGAACTAGAAACACCATATATTTT. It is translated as CAWSSVRTRNTIYF.

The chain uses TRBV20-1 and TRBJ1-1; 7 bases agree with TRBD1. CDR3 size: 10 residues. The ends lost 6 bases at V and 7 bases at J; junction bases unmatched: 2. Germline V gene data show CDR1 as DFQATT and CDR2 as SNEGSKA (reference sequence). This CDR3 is CSARDSEAFF. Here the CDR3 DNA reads TGCAGTGCAAGGGACAGTGAAGCTTTCTTT.